This TCR beta chain appears in the sequencing data of a study of T-cell reconstitution after alpha-beta-depleted transplantation in children. Study-wide points: Newly produced T cells mostly provided counts and TCRbeta diversity after one year, as hyperexpanded clones declined.

The CDR3 totals 16 residues. CDR1 is SGHRS and CDR2 is YFSETQ in the germline V gene. Losses at the gene ends were 2 bases for V and 2 bases for J; bases not matched to a gene: 8. Note on this clonotype: The antigen remains unidentified.

Unique molecular identifiers were built into the TCRbeta library. In TCRdb, the PCR reads were re-called with MiXCR into one record per CDR3 protein. The sample holds about 830,000 distinct CDR3 sequences; roughly 15% are singletons and the top ten take roughly 4.8%. The source material was PBMCs, mostly from graft donor cells, sampled 360 days after TCRalphabeta/CD19-depleted stem cell transplant. The origin of this receptor is a male patient under 18 who had a stem cell transplant for acute lymphoblastic leukemia, so the T cells may come from the graft donor. The chain recombines TRBV5-1 with TRBJ2-7, with TRBD2 identical over 9 bases. CDR3 in amino acids: CASSLTLTSGTYEQYF. DNA for the CDR3: TGCGCCAGCAGCTTAACCCTGACTAGCGGAACCTACGAGCAGTACTTC.